What follows are 5 T cell receptor beta chains derived from one specimen sequenced in a study of beta chain features in type 1 diabetes. Study results and caveats: For Type 1 diabetes patients, all four CD4+ subsets carried TCRB CDR3s that were moderately but significantly shorter.

These receptors' antigens are unknown. As every portion of the isolated RNA was reverse transcribed, the sequencing read expressed TCRB transcripts. TCRdb keeps only in-frame clones here, not all; method: immunoSEQ multiplex PCR. The sample includes about 340,000 clones, roughly 13% seen only once; the top ten take about 0.016%. The sample was naive CD4+ T cells from blood. These receptors all stem from a woman aged 18-29 years with type 1 diabetes.

In this sample, this clone turned up a few times. The rearrangement uses TRBV30 and TRBJ2-3; 10 bases agree with TRBD2. Trimming at V came to 2 bases and at J to 0 bases, leaving 8 bases not matched to a gene. The germline CDR1 and CDR2 sequences are GTSNPN and SVGIG (reference sequence). This CDR3 is built from 17 residues. The CDR3 sequence: CAWSRTRTSGSTDTQYF. CDR3 bases: TGTGCCTGGAGTCGGACCCGGACTAGCGGAAGCACAGATACGCAGTATTTT.

CDR3 DNA sequence: TGTGCTAGTGGTTTGGTACAATCGTCTGAAGCTTTCTTT. Translation gives CASGLVQSSEAFF. The V and J genes are TRBV12-5 and TRBJ1-1; no clear D. The V gene lost 0 bases and the J gene lost 6 bases, with 8 bases spanning the gap. Germline V gene lookup returns CDR1 LGHNT and CDR2 FRNRAP. The CDR3 covers 13 residues. The full variable domain, in which reference TRBV12-5 and TRBJ1-1 provide the parts outside the CDR3, is DARVTQTPRHKVTEMGQEVTMRCQPILGHNTVFWYRQTMMQGLELLAYFRNRAPLDDSGMPKDRFSAEMPDATLATLKIQPSEPRDSAVYFCASGLVQSSEAFFGQGTRLTVV.

This clone was counted between two and nine times. The chain joins TRBV19 to TRBJ1-5; 9 bases are a match to TRBD1. Germline V lookup: CDR1 LNHDA, CDR2 SQIVND (reference sequence). The CDR3 totals 15 residues. The trim removed 4 bases at V and 5 bases at J, leaving 6 bases unmatched. CDR3 nucleotides: TGTGCCAGTAGTACTCGAGACAGGGGGGATCAGCCCCAGCATTTT. It translates to CASSTRDRGDQPQHF. Variable domain in full (rest from reference TRBV19 and TRBJ1-5): DGGITQSPKYLFRKEGQNVTLSCEQNLNHDAMYWYRQDPGQGLRLIYYSQIVNDFQKGDIAEGYSVSREKKESFPLTVTSAQKNPTAFYLCASSTRDRGDQPQHFGDGTRLSIL.

A few counts support this clone. J is TRBJ2-3 and V is TRBV4-3; D gene unclear. Germline V gene data show CDR1 as LGHNA and CDR2 as YSLEER. This CDR3 is 15 amino acids long. V was clipped by 0 bases and J by 6 bases, with 13 bases between them. CDR3: CASSQDPPPGDTQYF. The CDR3 DNA is TGCGCCAGCAGCCAAGACCCTCCTCCCGGGGATACGCAGTATTTT.

This clone was recorded a few times. This rearrangement joins TRBV9 to TRBJ2-6, with a weak D call TRBD2 (6 bases). This CDR3 is 16 amino acids long. The V gene's germline CDR1 is SGDLS and CDR2 YYNGEE. The V and J ends lost 2 bases and 2 bases respectively, with 11 bases between them. CDR3 sequence reads: CASSVQSGAGANVLTF. CDR3 DNA: TGTGCCAGCAGCGTCCAGTCGGGGGCTGGGGCCAACGTCCTGACTTTC.